Each of the 9 T cell receptor beta chains below was sequenced from the same sample in a study of human T cells and chemical hapten exposure. TCRdb independently ran MiXCR on the RACE reads; one entry per CDR3 protein. The data contain approximately 60,000 distinct CDR3 sequences, more than 9.5% of them singletons. Time point noted: patch test 3, about 24 weeks after DPC sensitization. This sample's treatment: therapeutic diphenylcyclopropenone sensitization with weekly scalp DPC. The source was whole blood, collected in connection with sensitization to the hapten diphenylcyclopropenone (DPC). All receptors derive from a woman in her 30s with alopecia areata. Some clones in this sample may be carry-over from other donors' samples.

J is TRBJ2-7 and V is TRBV16; 8 bases map to TRBD2. Germline V lookup: CDR1 KGHSY, CDR2 FQNENV. This CDR3 is built from 15 residues. J gave up 3 bases and V 5 bases, and 9 bases lay outside the gene matches. The CDR3 protein is CASSNRSGRGYEQYF. DNA of the CDR3: TGTGCCAGCAGCAATAGGAGCGGGAGAGGCTACGAGCAGTACTTC.

The chain recombines TRBV7-2 with TRBJ2-3, with 8 bases identical to TRBD2. V lost 3 bases and J lost 2; bases outside the gene matches: 4. Per the germline V gene, CDR1 is SGHTA and CDR2 is FQGNSA. This CDR3 spans 15 amino acids. Here the CDR3 DNA reads TGTGCCAGCAGCTTCGGAGCGGGGGACACAGATACGCAGTATTTT. Its translation: CASSFGAGDTDTQYF.

This chain uses TRBV4-1 with TRBJ2-1, with D unclear. The V end lost 0 bases, the J end lost 3 bases, and 18 bases lay between the germline ends. This CDR3 is 18 amino acids long. CDR1 and CDR2 from the germline V gene are MGHRA and YSYEKL. This CDR3 reads CASSQDPAGRLVYNEQFF. As DNA, the CDR3 is TGCGCCAGCAGCCAAGATCCCGCAGGTCGTCTAGTCTACAATGAGCAGTTCTTC.

The chain recombines TRBV4-3 with TRBJ2-2; TRBD1 agrees at 9 bases. Germline trimming cut 0 bases from V and 5 bases from J; bases unmatched to any gene: 4. The germline V gene has CDR1 LGHNA and CDR2 YSLEER. This CDR3 spans 16 amino acids. In nucleotides, the CDR3 is TGCGCCAGCAGCCAAGACACAGGGGGCCTGACCGGGGAGCTGTTTTTT. Its translation: CASSQDTGGLTGELFF.

The CDR3 bases are TGTGCCAGCAGTTACAGGGGACTAGCGGGCCAAGAGACCCAGTACTTC. Translation gives CASSYRGLAGQETQYF. J is TRBJ2-5 and V is TRBV6-5; TRBD2 matches at 12 bases. The junction had 2 bases not matched to a gene; V was cut back by 2 bases and J by 1 base. The CDR3 has 16 residues. Germline CDR1 is MNHEY and CDR2 is SVGAGI.

This clonotype turned up a few times. CDR3 residues: CASTRTGTGGTNEQFF. The CDR3 region has the DNA TGTGCCAGCACCAGAACCGGGACAGGGGGGACGAATGAGCAGTTCTTC. The chain uses TRBV9 and TRBJ2-1, with 11 bases matching TRBD1. Trimming took 6 bases from V and 7 from J; bases not matched to a gene: 12. CDR1 and CDR2 (germline): SGDLS, YYNGEE. The CDR3 spans 16 residues.

The J gene is TRBJ1-5, the V gene TRBV2; D might be TRBD1 (5 bases). Per germline, CDR1 SNHLY and CDR2 FYNNEI. The germline V and J ends were trimmed by 0 bases and 6 bases, with 9 bases remaining between them. The CDR3 covers 14 residues. Written as DNA, the CDR3 is TGTGCCAGCAGTGAAGCGGGGCGCGGTCAGCCCCAGCATTTT. It translates to CASSEAGRGQPQHF. The full variable domain, rest sourced from reference TRBV2 and TRBJ1-5, is EPEVTQTPSHQVTQMGQEVILRCVPISNHLYFYWYRQILGQKVEFLVSFYNNEISEKSEIFDDQFSVERPDGSNFTLKIRSTKLEDSAMYFCASSEAGRGQPQHFGDGTRLSIL.

This chain connects TRBV7-6 to TRBJ2-3; 8 bases match TRBD2. CDR3 length equals 14 residues. V shed 2 bases, J shed 6 bases, and the junction held 4 bases outside the gene matches. Looked up from germline, CDR1 is SGHVS and CDR2 is FNYEAQ. Written as DNA, the CDR3 is TGTGCCAGCAGCTTACAAGGCGGGAGGGATACGCAGTATTTT. Its translation is CASSLQGGRDTQYF.

This clonotype was seen only a few times. The rearrangement joins TRBV2 to TRBJ2-1, with 14 nucleotides matching TRBD2. Germline V CDR1 and CDR2: SNHLY, FYNNEI. The CDR3 consists of 16 residues. J lost 2 bases, V lost 6 bases, and 3 bases had no gene match. The CDR3 spells CASRSGLAGAYNEQFF. CDR3 DNA sequence: TGTGCCAGCAGATCGGGACTAGCGGGGGCCTACAATGAGCAGTTCTTC.